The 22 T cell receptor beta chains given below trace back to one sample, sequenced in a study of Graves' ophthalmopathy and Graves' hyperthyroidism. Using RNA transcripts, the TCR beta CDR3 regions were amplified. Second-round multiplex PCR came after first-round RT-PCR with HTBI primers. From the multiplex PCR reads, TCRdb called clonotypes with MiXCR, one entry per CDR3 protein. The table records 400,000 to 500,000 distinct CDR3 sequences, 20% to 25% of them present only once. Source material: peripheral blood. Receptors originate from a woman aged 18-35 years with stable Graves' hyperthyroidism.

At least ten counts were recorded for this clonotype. CDR3 in DNA: TGTGCCAGCAGCCCCGACAGAACGCCCTCCTACGAGCAGTACTTC. It specifies CASSPDRTPSYEQYF. The chain joins TRBV7-8 to TRBJ2-7; perhaps TRBD1 as D (5 bases). Trimming removed 5 bases at V and 0 bases at J, with 14 bases between. The germline V gene encodes CDR1 SGHVS and CDR2 FQNEAQ. CDR3 length: 15 residues.

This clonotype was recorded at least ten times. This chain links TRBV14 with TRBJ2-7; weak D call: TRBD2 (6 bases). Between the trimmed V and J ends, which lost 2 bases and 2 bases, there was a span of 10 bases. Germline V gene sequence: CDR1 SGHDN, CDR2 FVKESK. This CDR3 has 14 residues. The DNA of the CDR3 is TGTGCCAGCAGCCAAATGCGGGGTCCCTACGAGCAGTACTTC. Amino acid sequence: CASSQMRGPYEQYF.

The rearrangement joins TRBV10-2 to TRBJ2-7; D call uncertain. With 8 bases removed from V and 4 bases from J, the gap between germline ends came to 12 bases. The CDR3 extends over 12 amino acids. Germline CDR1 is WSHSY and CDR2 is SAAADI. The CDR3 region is CASGPGIYEQYF. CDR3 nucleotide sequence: TGCGCCAGCGGCCCGGGCATTTACGAGCAGTACTTC.

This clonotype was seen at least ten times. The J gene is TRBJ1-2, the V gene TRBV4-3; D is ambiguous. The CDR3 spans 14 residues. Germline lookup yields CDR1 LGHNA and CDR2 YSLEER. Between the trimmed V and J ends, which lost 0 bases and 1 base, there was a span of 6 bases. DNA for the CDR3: TGCGCCAGCAGCCAAGATGACCTTAACTATGGCTACACCTTC. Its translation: CASSQDDLNYGYTF.

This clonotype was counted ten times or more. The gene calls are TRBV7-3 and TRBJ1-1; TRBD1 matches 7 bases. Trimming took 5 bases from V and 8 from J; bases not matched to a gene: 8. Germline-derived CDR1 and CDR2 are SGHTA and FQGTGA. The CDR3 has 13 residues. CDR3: CASSAQGTVEAFF. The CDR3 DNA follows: TGTGCCAGCAGCGCCCAAGGGACAGTCGAAGCTTTCTTT. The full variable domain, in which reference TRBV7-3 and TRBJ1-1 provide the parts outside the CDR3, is GAGVSQTPSNKVTEKGKYVELRCDPISGHTALYWYRQSLGQGPEFLIYFQGTGAADDSGLPNDRFFAVRPEGSVSTLKIQRTERGDSAVYLCASSAQGTVEAFFGQGTRLTVV.

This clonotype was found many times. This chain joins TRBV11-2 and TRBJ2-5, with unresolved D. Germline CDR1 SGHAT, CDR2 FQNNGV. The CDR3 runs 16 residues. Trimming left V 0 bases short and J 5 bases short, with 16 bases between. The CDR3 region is CASSLDRGRMGETQYF. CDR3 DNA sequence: TGTGCCAGCAGCTTAGATCGAGGCCGGATGGGGGAGACCCAGTACTTC.

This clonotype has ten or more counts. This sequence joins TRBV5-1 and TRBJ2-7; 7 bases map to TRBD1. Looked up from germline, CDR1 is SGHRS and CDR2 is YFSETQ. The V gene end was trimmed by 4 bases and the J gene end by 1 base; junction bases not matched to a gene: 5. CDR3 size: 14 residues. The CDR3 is CASSAWTGSYEQYF. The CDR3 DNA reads TGCGCCAGCAGCGCATGGACAGGTTCCTACGAGCAGTACTTC.

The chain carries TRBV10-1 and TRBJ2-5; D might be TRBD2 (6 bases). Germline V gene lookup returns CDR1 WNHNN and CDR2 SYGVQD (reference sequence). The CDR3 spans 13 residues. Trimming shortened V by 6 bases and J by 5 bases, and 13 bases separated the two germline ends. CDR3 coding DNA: TGCGCCAGCAGCGGGAGTGGTGGGGAGACCCAGTACTTC. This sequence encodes CASSGSGGETQYF.

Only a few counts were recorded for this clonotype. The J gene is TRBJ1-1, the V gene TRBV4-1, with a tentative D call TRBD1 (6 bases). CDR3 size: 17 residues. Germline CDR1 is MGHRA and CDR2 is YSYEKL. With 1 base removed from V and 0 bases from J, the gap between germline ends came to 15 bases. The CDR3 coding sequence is TGCGCCAGCAGCCAAGGGGCAGGGAGGGGGATGAACACTGAAGCTTTCTTT. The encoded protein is CASSQGAGRGMNTEAFF.

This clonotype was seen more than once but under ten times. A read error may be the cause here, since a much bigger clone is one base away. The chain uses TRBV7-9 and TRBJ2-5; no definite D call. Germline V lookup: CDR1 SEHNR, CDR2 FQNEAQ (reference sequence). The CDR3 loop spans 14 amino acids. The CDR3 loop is CASSLVGIQETKYF. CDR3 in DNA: TGTGCCAGCAGCTTAGTGGGGATCCAAGAGACCAAGTACTTC.

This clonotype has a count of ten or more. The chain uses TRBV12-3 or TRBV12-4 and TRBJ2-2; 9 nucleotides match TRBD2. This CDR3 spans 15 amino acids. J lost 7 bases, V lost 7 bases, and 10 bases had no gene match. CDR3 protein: CASIGGLAGYGELFF. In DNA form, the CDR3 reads TGTGCCAGCATCGGAGGGCTAGCGGGGTACGGGGAGCTGTTTTTT.

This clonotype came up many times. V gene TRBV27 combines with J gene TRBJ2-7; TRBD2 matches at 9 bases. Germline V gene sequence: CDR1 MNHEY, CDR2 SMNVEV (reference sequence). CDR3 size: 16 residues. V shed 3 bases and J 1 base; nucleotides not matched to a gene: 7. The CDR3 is CASSLLAGSPSYEQYF. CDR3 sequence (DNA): TGTGCCAGCAGTTTGCTAGCGGGATCCCCATCCTACGAGCAGTACTTC.

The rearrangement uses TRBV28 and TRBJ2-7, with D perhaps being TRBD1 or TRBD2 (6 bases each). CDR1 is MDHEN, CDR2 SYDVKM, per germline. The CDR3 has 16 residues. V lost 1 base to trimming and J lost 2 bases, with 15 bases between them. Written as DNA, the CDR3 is TGTGCCAGCAGTTTATTAGGGGGGAGCCCAACCTACGAGCAGTACTTC. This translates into CASSLLGGSPTYEQYF.

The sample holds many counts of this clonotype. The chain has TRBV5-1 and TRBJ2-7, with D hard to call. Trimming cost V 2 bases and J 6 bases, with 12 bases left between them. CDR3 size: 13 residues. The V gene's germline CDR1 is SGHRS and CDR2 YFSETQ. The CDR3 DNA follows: TGCGCCAGCAGCTTTGGACCTTCGACCGAGCAGTACTTC. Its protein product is CASSFGPSTEQYF.

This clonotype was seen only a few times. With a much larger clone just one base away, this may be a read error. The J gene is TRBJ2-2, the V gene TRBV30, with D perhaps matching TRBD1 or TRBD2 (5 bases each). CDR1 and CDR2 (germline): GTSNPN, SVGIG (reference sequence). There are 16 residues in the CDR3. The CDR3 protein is CAWNGLRGTNAGELFF. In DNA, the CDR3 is TGTGCCTGGAACGGTCTACGGGGCACGAACGCCGGGGAGCTGTTTTTT.

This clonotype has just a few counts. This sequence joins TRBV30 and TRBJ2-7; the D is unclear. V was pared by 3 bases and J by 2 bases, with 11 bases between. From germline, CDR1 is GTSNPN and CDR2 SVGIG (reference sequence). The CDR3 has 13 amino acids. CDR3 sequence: CAWRQPITYEQYF. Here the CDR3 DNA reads TGTGCCTGGAGACAGCCCATCACCTACGAGCAGTACTTC. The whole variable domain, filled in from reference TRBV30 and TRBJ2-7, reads SQTIHQWPATLVQPVGSPLSLECTVEGTSNPNLYWYRQAAGRGLQLLFYSVGIGQISSEVPQNLSASRPQDRQFILSSKKLLLSDSGFYLCAWRQPITYEQYFGPGTRLTVT.

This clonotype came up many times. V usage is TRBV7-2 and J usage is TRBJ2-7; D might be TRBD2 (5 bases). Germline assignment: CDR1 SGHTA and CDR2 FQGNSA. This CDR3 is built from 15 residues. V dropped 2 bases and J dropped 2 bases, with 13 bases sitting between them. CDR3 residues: CASSLTWTAAYEQYF. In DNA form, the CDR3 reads TGTGCCAGCAGCTTAACCTGGACTGCTGCCTACGAGCAGTACTTC.

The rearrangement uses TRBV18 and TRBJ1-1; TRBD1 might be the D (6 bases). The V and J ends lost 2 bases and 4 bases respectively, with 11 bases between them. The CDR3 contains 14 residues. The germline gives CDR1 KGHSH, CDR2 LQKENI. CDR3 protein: CASSPGGARTEAFF. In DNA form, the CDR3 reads TGTGCCAGCTCACCAGGGGGGGCTCGCACTGAAGCTTTCTTT.

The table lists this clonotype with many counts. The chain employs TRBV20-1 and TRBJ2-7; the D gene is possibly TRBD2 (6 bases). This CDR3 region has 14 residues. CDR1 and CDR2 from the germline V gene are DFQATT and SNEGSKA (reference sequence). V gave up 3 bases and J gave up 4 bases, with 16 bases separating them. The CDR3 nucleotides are TGCAGTGCTAGGCTTAAGGGACGGGGGTACGAGCAGTACTTC. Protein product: CSARLKGRGYEQYF.

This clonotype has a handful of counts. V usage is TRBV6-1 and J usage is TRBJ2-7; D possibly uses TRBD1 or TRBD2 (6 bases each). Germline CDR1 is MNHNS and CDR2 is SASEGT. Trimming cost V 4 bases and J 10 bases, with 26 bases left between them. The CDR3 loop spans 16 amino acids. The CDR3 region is CASSAHTGRRGSDQYF. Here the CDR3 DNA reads TGTGCCAGCAGTGCCCACACCGGGAGAAGGGGGTCCGATCAGTACTTC.

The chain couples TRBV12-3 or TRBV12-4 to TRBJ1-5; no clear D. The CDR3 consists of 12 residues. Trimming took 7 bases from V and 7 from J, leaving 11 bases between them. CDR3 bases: TGTGCCAGCACCCAGTCAAAACAGCCCCAGCATTTT. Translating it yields CASTQSKQPQHF.

For the CDR3, the DNA is TGTGCCAGCAGTTACATCAGCCAAGAGACCCAGTACTTC. Protein product: CASSYISQETQYF. The gene calls are TRBV6-5 and TRBJ2-5, with D hard to call. Trimming stripped 2 bases from V and 1 base from J, with 5 bases between. The germline V gene has CDR1 MNHEY and CDR2 SVGAGI. The CDR3 is made up of 13 amino acids.